This TCR beta chain was sequenced in a study of graft-versus-host responses after intestinal transplantation (dated by TCRdb to 2020 to 2023). About the investigation overall: Recipients received multivisceral, liver-intestinal, or isolated intestinal transplants. Every recipient was given anti-thymocyte globulin induction, followed by roughly 3 years of maintenance tacrolimus and steroids. Bulk TCR-beta CDR3 sequencing was used to track graft-versus-host and host-versus-graft alloreactive T cell clones in the graft, circulation and bone marrow after intestinal transplantation. To identify alloreactive clones, pre-transplant mixed lymphocyte reaction products were sequenced and compared with unstimulated pre-transplant donor and recipient T cells. A cohort of approximately 24 intestinal transplant recipients, including one retransplant, was enrolled, and a few patients lacking pretransplant specimens were excluded. Donor T cell macrochimerism was defined as a peak of at least 4% donor T cells among recipient peripheral blood mononuclear cells. Rather than being sequenced by the commercial service, samples from three later patients were sequenced in-house on an Illumina MiSeq and processed with MiXCR. Summary of the overall study and its limitations: GvH clones were detected in recipient bone marrow, and some appeared earlier in ileal mucosa or blood, consistent with an intestinal mucosal origin. Peak levels of circulating GvH clones were associated with declines in HvG clones early after transplant. In the allografts of patients with donor T cell macrochimerism, GvH to HvG T cell clonal ratios were high. The conclusions were limited by the relatively low number and heterogeneity of the intestinal transplant patients.

This clone was observed a single time. This receptor's antigen is unknown. Base qualities are not at hand, and no much larger clone is one base apart. Read against the paper, the sample's time point label means: cells obtained before transplantation from donor or recipient. CD3+CD4+ and CD3+CD8+ populations were FACS-sorted from unstimulated pre-transplant donor and recipient cells taken from spleen or lymph nodes. Receptor libraries were prepared by the immunoSEQ multiplex PCR assay. In most patients, genomic DNA was isolated using the Qiagen DNeasy Blood and Tissue Kit and sent frozen to Adaptive Biotechnologies for TCR sequencing. Adaptive Biotechnologies carried out high-throughput TCR-beta CDR3 sequencing of genomic DNA for most patients. Under the source paper's analysis protocol: TCR sequencing data for around 19 patients were retrieved from Adaptive's ImmunoSEQ software; a few other patients were processed with MiXCR and VDJtools. CD4 versus CD8 sorting errors were corrected by removing sequences found in both subsets at a frequency ratio below 5:1. CDR3 nucleotide sequences shared between donor and recipient were removed because the origin of such sequences could not be assigned. Alloreactive clones required at least 2-fold expansion over unstimulated cells and minimum CFSE-low frequency of 0.002% (template counts) or 0.001% (read counts). A clone was considered mappable if detected in the sequenced pre-transplant spleen, lymph node, or MLR CFSE-low populations of the donor or recipient. Cumulative frequency of alloreactive clones was calculated as a percentage of all sequences weighted by copy number. In its TCRdb copy, this immuneACCESS table keeps in-frame sequences only and misses some clones. Where compared with another copy, unresolved V genes explain less than half of these, and the others have no known cause. That table supplies the V and J calls and clone size; D and trimming were determined from the DNA. The sample table shows approximately 71,000 clones, and more than 70% are seen once. Roughly 2.6% of the sample is in the top ten clones.

Material: unstimulated CD8+ T cells sorted from spleen or lymph node cells, obtained before intestinal transplant. The TCR originated in a human donor who received an intestinal transplant.

The CDR3 protein sequence reads: CASSVNRGTDTQYF. At the DNA level, the sequence is TGTGCCAGCAGCGTCAACAGGGGAACGGATACGCAGTATTTT. Rearrangement joined TRBV9 to TRBJ2-3, with TRBD1 identical over 7 junction bases. The germline V gene yields SGDLS for CDR1 and YYNGEE for CDR2. There are 14 amino acids in the CDR3, from cysteine to phenylalanine inclusive. CDR3 DNA is the only sequence kept; it has 42 bases, read in frame from the first base. Trimming removed 2 bases from V and 6 bases from J; the gene matches leave 6 bases unexplained.